A single sample is the source of the 15 T cell receptor beta chains below, sequenced in a study of T cells in women clearing cervical HPV infection. TCRdb's copy holds only in-frame clones and misses some; the assay was immunoSEQ multiplex PCR. The sample holds roughly 20,000 clones. Sequenced input: blood buffy coat. The receptors come from a woman aged 18-70 years with a cervical HPV16 infection that either progressed to CIN3+ or cleared (not recorded which).

Notes on this clone: Read coverage stops 3 residues before the CDR3 terminus; the germline J gene supplies the remainder. The chain links TRBV20-1 to TRBJ2-1, with 7 bases lining up with TRBD2. CDR1 and CDR2 (germline): DFQATT, SNEGSKA (reference sequence). V was pared by 7 bases and J by 2 bases, with 5 bases of the junction left unmatched. CDR3 length: 13 residues. CDR3 sequence reads: CSVPGTTYNEQFF. The sequenced CDR3 bases are TGCAGTGTCCCCGGGACTACCTACAATGAG.

On this clone itself: The sequence runs out 3 residues before the end of the CDR3; the remainder is reconstructed from the germline J gene. The V call is TRBV30, the J call TRBJ2-3; 7 nucleotides line up with TRBD1. The germline V gene has CDR1 GTSNPN and CDR2 SVGIG (reference sequence). There are 12 residues in the CDR3. The CDR3 loop reads CAWIKQGQTQYF. The sequenced CDR3 bases are TGTGCCTGGATTAAACAGGGGCAGACG.

Concerning this clone: The missing CDR3 end, 3 residues past where the read stops, is filled in from the germline J gene. This chain connects TRBV20-1 to TRBJ2-5; 11 nucleotides agree with TRBD2. Germline CDR1 is DFQATT and CDR2 is SNEGSKA (reference sequence). With 6 bases clipped from V and 3 bases from J, the junction kept 6 bases outside the gene matches. The CDR3 loop spans 14 amino acids. CDR3 amino acids: CSAVRGLAEETQYF. The part of the CDR3 DNA that was read is TGCAGTGCGGTACGGGGACTAGCGGAAGAGACC.

As for this clone: The CDR3 is cut off 3 residues early in the read; its end comes from the germline J gene. This chain joins TRBV5-6 and TRBJ1-2, with a tentative D call TRBD1 (6 bases). Germline CDR1 and CDR2: SGHDT and YYEEEE. The CDR3 spans 13 residues. CDR3 bases read: TGTGCCAGCAGCTTGGACAGGGTTAGGGGC. Its protein product is CASSLDRVRG. From start to end, the CDR3 is CASSLDRVRGYTF.

Concerning this clone: The read terminates 3 residues before the CDR3 end, so the remaining end is supplied by the germline J gene. The chain uses TRBV7-3 and TRBJ1-3; 8 bases fit TRBD1. From germline, CDR1 is SGHTA and CDR2 FQGTGA. The length of the CDR3 is 14 residues. V shed 6 bases and J 9 bases; nucleotides not matched to a gene: 10. CDR3: CASRPTGQAGTIYF. The sequenced CDR3 bases are TGTGCCAGCAGACCAACGGGACAGGCCGGCACC.

By frequency, this clone is medium-sized. The read stops 3 residues short of the end of the CDR3; the missing end is completed from the germline J gene. This sequence joins TRBV5-4 and TRBJ2-2, with D maybe TRBD1 (6 bases). This CDR3 spans 14 amino acids. In germline, CDR1 is SGHNT, CDR2 YYREEE (reference sequence). V was trimmed by 0 bases and J by 5 bases, leaving 8 bases between them. Here the CDR3 reads CASSLVGGTGELFF. The sequenced CDR3 bases are TGTGCCAGCAGCTTGGTAGGGGGTACCGGGGAG.

Notes on this clone: The CDR3 goes on 3 residues after the read ends, and that part is filled in from the germline J gene. The chain uses TRBV5-1 and TRBJ1-1; TRBD1 agrees at 7 bases. Trimming removed 4 bases from V and 1 base from J; junction bases left unmatched: 16. This CDR3 contains 18 residues. Per the germline V gene, CDR1 is SGHRS and CDR2 is YFSETQ. The sequenced CDR3 bases are TGCGCCAGCAGCGTAAACAGGGGCTTGGTTTCGGCGAACACTGAA. This translates into CASSVNRGLVSANTE. In full, the CDR3 reads CASSVNRGLVSANTEAFF.

The CDR3 sequence is CASSSTGYLIEKLFF. The sequenced CDR3 bases are TGTGCCAGCAGCTCTACAGGGTATCTAATCGAAAAA. The V and J genes are TRBV7-9 and TRBJ1-4; D might be TRBD1 (6 bases). The CDR3 extends 3 residues past the end of the read, so its final part is completed from the germline J gene. The CDR3 length is 15 residues. Trimming removed 4 bases at V and 8 bases at J, with 17 bases between. Germline V lookup: CDR1 SEHNR, CDR2 FQNEAQ (reference sequence).

Incomplete CDR3 DNA: TGCGCCAGCAGCTCACCGGGACTAGGGGAAGAGACC. This codes for CASSSPGLGEET. From start to end, the CDR3 is CASSSPGLGEETQYF. The chain is built from TRBV5-1 and TRBJ2-5, with 8 positions matching TRBD2. Read data end 3 residues before the CDR3 end; the end is taken from the germline J gene. Per the germline V gene, CDR1 is SGHRS and CDR2 is YFSETQ. The CDR3 extends over 15 amino acids. J lost 3 bases, V lost 3 bases, and 7 bases had no gene match. Supplemented by reference TRBV5-1 and TRBJ2-5, the full variable domain reads KAGVTQTPRYLIKTRGQQVTLSCSPISGHRSVSWYQQTPGQGLQFLFEYFSETQRNKGNFPGRFSGRQFSNSRSEMNVSTLELGDSALYLCASSSPGLGEETQYFGPGTRLLVL.

As to this clone: The missing CDR3 end, 3 residues past where the read stops, is filled in from the germline J gene. The chain carries TRBV24-1 and TRBJ1-6; the D gene is possibly TRBD1 (6 bases). The CDR3 is made up of 16 amino acids. V was clipped by 3 bases and J by 7 bases, with 15 bases between them. CDR1 and CDR2 (germline): KGHDR, SFDVKD. The sequenced CDR3 bases are TGTGCCACCAGTGATAAGCAGGACAGAAAAAATTCACCC. Its translation: CATSDKQDRKNSP. The full CDR3 protein reads CATSDKQDRKNSPLHF.

About this clone: The CDR3 end is not reached by the read, which stops 3 residues before it; the germline J gene fills it in. The chain carries TRBV20-1 and TRBJ1-4; tentative D call: TRBD1 (5 bases). Deletions cut 5 bases from V and 4 bases from J, with 23 bases between. The CDR3 is 17 amino acids. Germline V gene lookup returns CDR1 DFQATT and CDR2 SNEGSKA (reference sequence). The sequenced CDR3 bases are TGCAGTGCTCACGACCCCCTTGGGGGGTTGGTTAATGAAAAA. Residues: CSAHDPLGGLVNEK. The whole CDR3 region reads CSAHDPLGGLVNEKLFF.

Comment on this clone: The observed sequence ends 3 residues before the CDR3 terminus, with the missing tail filled in from the germline J gene. The genes are TRBV12-3 or TRBV12-4 and TRBJ2-7, with D uncertain. CDR3 length: 13 residues. Trimming stripped 3 bases from V and 2 bases from J, with 8 bases between. The part of the CDR3 DNA that was read is TGTGCCAGCAGTTTTAATGGGCCCTACGAG. Its translation is CASSFNGPYE. The whole CDR3 reads CASSFNGPYEQYF.

With regard to this clone: The read ends 3 residues shy of where the CDR3 ends; the end is completed using the germline J gene. This chain uses TRBV5-1 with TRBJ1-1; a possible D gene is TRBD1 (6 bases). The germline CDR1 and CDR2 sequences are SGHRS and YFSETQ. The CDR3 extends over 16 amino acids. Trimming left V 2 bases short and J 7 bases short, with 21 bases between. This CDR3 reads CASSLTNREIEFEAFF. The part of the CDR3 DNA that was read is TGCGCCAGCAGCTTAACTAACAGGGAAATCGAATTTGAA.

Concerning this clone: The CDR3 end lies 3 residues beyond the end of the read and is filled in from the germline J gene. The chain joins TRBV6-7 to TRBJ1-2; D might be TRBD1 (5 bases). TRBV6-7 is an ORF; its function is uncertain. This CDR3 comprises 13 residues. Between the trimmed V and J ends, which lost 6 bases and 7 bases, there was a span of 15 bases. The part of the CDR3 DNA that was read is TGTGCCAGCAGGCTACAGGTCCCCGGTGGC. As protein: CASRLQVPGG. The whole CDR3 protein is CASRLQVPGGYTF.

About this clone itself: Read coverage stops 3 residues before the CDR3 terminus; the germline J gene supplies the remainder. This rearrangement joins TRBV5-1 to TRBJ2-1; 10 nucleotides match TRBD1. The CDR3 has 14 residues. With 3 bases clipped from V and 5 bases from J, the junction kept 2 bases outside the gene matches. Germline CDR1 is SGHRS and CDR2 is YFSETQ. CDR3 sequence reads: CASSSGTGDNEQFF. Partial CDR3 DNA: TGCGCCAGCAGCTCGGGGACAGGGGACAATGAG.